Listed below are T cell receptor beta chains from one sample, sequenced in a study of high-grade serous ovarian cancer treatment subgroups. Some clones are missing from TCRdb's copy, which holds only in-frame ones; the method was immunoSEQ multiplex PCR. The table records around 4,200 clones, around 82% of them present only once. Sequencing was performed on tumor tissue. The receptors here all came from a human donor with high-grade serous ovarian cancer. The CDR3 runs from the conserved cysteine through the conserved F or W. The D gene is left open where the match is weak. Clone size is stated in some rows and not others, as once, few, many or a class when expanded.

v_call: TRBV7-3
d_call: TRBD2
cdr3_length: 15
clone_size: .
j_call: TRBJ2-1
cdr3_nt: TGTGCCAGCAGCTTTAGCGGGGGGGCTCGCAATGAGCAGTTCTTC
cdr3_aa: CASSFSGGARNEQFF

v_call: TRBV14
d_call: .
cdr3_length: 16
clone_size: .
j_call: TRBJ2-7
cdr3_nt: TGTGCCAGCAGCCCGCCATCGGTGTCGGTAACCTACGAGCAGTACTTC
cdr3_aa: CASSPPSVSVTYEQYF

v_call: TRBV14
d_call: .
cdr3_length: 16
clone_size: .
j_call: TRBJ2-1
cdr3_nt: TGTGCCAGCAGCCAACTAGCCCTGAGCTCCTACAATGAGCAGTTCTTC
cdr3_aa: CASSQLALSSYNEQFF

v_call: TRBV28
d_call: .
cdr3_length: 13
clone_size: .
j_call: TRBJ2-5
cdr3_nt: TGTGCCAGCAGGCTCCCTAGTGTTGGGACCCAGTACTTC
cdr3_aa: CASRLPSVGTQYF

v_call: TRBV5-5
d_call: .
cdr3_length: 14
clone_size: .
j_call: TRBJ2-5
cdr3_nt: TGTGCCAGCAGCTTCCGCGGCAGCCAAGAGACCCAGTACTTC
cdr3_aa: CASSFRGSQETQYF

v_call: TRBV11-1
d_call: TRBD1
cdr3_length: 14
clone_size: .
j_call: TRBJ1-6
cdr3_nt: TGTGCCAGCAGCCGACAGGGAGACCATTCACCCCTCCACTTT
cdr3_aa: CASSRQGDHSPLHF

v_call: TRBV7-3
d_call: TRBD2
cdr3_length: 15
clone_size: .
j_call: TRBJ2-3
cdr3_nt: TGTGCCAGCAGCTTAGGGCGGGGGGGGATAGATACGCAGTATTTT
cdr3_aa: CASSLGRGGIDTQYF

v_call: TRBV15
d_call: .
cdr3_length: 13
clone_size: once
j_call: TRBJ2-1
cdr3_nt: TGTGCCACCAGCAGAGTTAGCGGCAATGAGCAGTTCTTC
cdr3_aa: CATSRVSGNEQFF

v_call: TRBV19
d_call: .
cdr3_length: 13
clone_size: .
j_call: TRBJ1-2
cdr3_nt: TGTGCCAGTAGACAGTCTACTAACTATGGCTACACCTTC
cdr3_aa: CASRQSTNYGYTF

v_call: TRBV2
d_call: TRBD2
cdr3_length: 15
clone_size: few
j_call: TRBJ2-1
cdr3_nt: TGTGCCAGCAGTTCGACTAGCGGGGGGGCTATTGAGCAGTTCTTC
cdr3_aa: CASSSTSGGAIEQFF

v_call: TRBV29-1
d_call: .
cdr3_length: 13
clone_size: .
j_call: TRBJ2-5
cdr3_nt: TGCAGCGTTAGAGGCCGGGGGCAAGAGACCCAGTACTTC
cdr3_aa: CSVRGRGQETQYF

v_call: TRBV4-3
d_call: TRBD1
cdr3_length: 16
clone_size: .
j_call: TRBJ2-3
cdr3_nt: TGCGCCAGCAGCGAAGATGTCGGACAGGGGTCAGATACGCAGTATTTT
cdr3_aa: CASSEDVGQGSDTQYF

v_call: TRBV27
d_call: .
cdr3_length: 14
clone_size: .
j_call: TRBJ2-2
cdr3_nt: TGTGCCGGCCGGCCTACAGCGAACACCGGGGAGCTGTTTTTT
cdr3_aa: CAGRPTANTGELFF

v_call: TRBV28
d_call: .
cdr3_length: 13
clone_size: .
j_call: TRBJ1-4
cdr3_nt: TGTGCCAGCAACGAGTATTCTTCTGGAAAACTGTTTTTT
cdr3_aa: CASNEYSSGKLFF

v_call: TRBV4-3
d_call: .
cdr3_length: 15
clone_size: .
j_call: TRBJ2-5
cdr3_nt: TGCGCCAGCAGCCTCCTCGGGGGCGAGGTAGAGACCCAGTACTTC
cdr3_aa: CASSLLGGEVETQYF

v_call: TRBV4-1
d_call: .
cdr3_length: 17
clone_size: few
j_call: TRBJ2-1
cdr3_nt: TGCGCCAGCAGCCAAGACCCAGGACTTGAGGTTTACAATGAGCAGTTCTTC
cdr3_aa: CASSQDPGLEVYNEQFF

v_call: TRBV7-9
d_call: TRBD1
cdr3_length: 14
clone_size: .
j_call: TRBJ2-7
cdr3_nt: TGTGCCAGCAGGGCATGGGACAGGGGCTACGAGCAGTACTTC
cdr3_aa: CASRAWDRGYEQYF

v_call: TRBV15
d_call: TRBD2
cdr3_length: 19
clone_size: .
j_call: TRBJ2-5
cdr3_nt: TGTGCCACCAGCCTCCCCTGGGGGACTAGCGGGGGGGGTCAAGAGACCCAGTACTTC
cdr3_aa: CATSLPWGTSGGGQETQYF

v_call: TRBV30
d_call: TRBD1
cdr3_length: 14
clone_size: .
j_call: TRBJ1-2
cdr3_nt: TGTGCCTCCACAGTTCCTGGGACAGGTTATGGCTACACCTTC
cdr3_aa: CASTVPGTGYGYTF

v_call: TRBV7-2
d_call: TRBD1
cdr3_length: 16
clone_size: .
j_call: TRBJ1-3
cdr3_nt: TGTGCCAGCAGCTTGTCACAGGGGGCGAGTGGAAACACCATATATTTT
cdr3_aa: CASSLSQGASGNTIYF

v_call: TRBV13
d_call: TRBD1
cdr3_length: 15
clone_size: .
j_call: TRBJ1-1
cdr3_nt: TGTGCCAGCAGCTCGACAGGGCTTGGGAACACTGAAGCTTTCTTT
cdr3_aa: CASSSTGLGNTEAFF

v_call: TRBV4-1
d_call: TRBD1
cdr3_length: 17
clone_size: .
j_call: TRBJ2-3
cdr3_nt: TGCGCCAGCAGCCCCTGGGGACAGGGTATTAGCACAGATACGCAGTATTTT
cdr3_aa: CASSPWGQGISTDTQYF

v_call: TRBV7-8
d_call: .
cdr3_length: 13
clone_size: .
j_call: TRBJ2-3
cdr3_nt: TGTGCCAGCAGCTCTACCCCTGTCGGGGCGCAGTATTTT
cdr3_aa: CASSSTPVGAQYF

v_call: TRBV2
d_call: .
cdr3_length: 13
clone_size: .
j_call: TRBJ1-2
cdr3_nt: TGTGCCAGCATTTCGCTAGCTAACTATGGCTACACCTTC
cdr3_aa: CASISLANYGYTF

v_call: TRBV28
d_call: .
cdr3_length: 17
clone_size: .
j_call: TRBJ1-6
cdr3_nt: TGTGCCAGCAGTTTACCCCGCCAGAGCTCCTATAATTCACCCCTCCACTTT
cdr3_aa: CASSLPRQSSYNSPLHF

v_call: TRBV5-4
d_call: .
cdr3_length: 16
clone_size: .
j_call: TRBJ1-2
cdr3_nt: TGTGCCAGCAGCTTGGGGCAGGGGAGTAGTTTGTTTGGCTACACCTTC
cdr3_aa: CASSLGQGSSLFGYTF